The TCR beta chain described here comes from a study of shared clonotypes between healthy human individuals. Across the whole study: Each donor had three CD4 naive, three CD4 memory, two CD8 naive and one CD8 memory plate.

Roughly 210 ng DNA, 30,000 to 35,000 T cell genomes, went into each sorted-subset replicate PCR. Data came from immunoSEQ multiplex PCR; TCRdb stores just in-frame clones and leaves some out. The table records some 650,000 clones, roughly 97% of them present only once. In the case of this clone: Its antigen is as yet unknown.

Study-wide points: Naive subsets usually exceeded memory subsets in estimated richness. What limited the represented genetic and exposure-history diversity was the small number of donors.

This receptor was taken from a woman aged 25 to 39 in good health. Sequencing input: naive CD4+ T cells sorted from blood. The sample's subset: CD45RA+ positively selected.

This CDR3 reads CASSEGWANEKLFF. In DNA form, the CDR3 reads TGTGCCAGCAGTGAGGGGTGGGCTAATGAAAAACTGTTTTTT. The genes are TRBV6-1 and TRBJ1-4; D uncertain. The ends were cut back, 3 bases at V and 3 bases at J, with 8 bases in the middle. CDR1 is MNHNS, CDR2 SASEGT, per germline. This CDR3 is built from 14 residues.